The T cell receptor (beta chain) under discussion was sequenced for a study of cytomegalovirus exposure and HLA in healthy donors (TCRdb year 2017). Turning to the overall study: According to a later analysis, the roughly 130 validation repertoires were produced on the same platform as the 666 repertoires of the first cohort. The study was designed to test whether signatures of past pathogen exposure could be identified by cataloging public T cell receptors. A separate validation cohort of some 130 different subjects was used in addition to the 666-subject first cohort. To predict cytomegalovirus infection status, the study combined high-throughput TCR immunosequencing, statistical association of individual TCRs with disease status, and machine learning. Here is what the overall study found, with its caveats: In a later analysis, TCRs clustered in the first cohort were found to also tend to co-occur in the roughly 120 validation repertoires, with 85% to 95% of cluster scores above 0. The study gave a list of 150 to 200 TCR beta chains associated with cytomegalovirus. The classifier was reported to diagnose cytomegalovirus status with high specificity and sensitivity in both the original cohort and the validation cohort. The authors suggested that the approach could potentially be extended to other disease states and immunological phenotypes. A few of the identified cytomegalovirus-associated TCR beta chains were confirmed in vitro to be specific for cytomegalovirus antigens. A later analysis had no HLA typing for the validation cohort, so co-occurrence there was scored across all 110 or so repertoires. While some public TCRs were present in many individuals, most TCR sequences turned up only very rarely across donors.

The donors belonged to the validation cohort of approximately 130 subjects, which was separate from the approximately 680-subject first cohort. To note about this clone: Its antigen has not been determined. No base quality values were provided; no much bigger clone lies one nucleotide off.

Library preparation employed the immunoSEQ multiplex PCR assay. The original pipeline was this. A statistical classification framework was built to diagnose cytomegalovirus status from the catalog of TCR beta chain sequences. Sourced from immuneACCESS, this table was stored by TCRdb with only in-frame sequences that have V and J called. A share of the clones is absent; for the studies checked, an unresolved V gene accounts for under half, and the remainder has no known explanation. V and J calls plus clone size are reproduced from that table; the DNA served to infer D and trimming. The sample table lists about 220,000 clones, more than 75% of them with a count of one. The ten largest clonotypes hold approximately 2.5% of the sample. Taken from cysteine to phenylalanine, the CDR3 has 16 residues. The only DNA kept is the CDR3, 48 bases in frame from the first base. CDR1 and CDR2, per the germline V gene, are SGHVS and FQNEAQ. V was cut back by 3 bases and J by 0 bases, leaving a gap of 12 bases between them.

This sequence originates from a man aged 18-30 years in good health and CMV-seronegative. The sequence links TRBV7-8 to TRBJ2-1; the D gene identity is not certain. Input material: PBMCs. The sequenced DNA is TGTGCCAGCAGCTTTTCAGGCGCCAGCTCCTACAATGAGCAGTTCTTC. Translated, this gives CASSFSGASSYNEQFF.